The rows below give T cell receptor beta chains drawn from one sample of a study of cytomegalovirus exposure and HLA in healthy donors. The assay was immunoSEQ multiplex PCR, and TCRdb's table has in-frame clones only and misses some. Of roughly 100,000 clones listed, less than 85% are singletons. Sequenced material: PBMCs. All receptors come from a man aged 25 to 40 in good health and CMV-seropositive. CDR3s include the opening cysteine and the closing phenylalanine or tryptophan. D genes are given only for firm matches. Where a row states a size, it is once, few, many or the class of an expanded clone; other rows omit it.

>TRBJ2-1|-|-|TRBV27
TGTGCCAGCACGGTCAGCAGGGGCGTCTACAATGAGCAGTTCTTC
CASTVSRGVYNEQFF
>TRBJ2-7|once|TRBD2|TRBV7-2
TGTGCCAGCAGCTGGACTAGCGGGAGTCCCCCAGCGAGGGAGCAGTACTTC
CASSWTSGSPPAREQYF
>TRBJ2-1|-|-|TRBV5-4
TGTGCCAGCAGCCCTGACTCCATACCTCCAAATGAGCAGTTCTTC
CASSPDSIPPNEQFF
>TRBJ2-1|-|-|TRBV5-1
TGCGCCAGCAGCTTGCAGCAGGGGTCTTACAATGAGCAGTTCTTC
CASSLQQGSYNEQFF
>TRBJ1-2|-|TRBD1|TRBV7-9
TGTTCCAGCAGCCATGGGGACAGTTCCTATGGCTACACCTTC
CSSSHGDSSYGYTF
>TRBJ1-1|-|-|TRBV7-9
TGTGCCAGCAGCTTAGAGGGGGGGACTGAAGCTTTCTTT
CASSLEGGTEAFF
>TRBJ2-2|-|-|TRBV7-8
TGTGCCAGCAGCTTAGGAGGGTACACCGGGGAGCTGTTTTTT
CASSLGGYTGELFF
>TRBJ1-1|-|TRBD1|TRBV6-5
TGTGCCAGCAGCCACCCTACAGGGGTCGAGACCGAAGCTTTCTTT
CASSHPTGVETEAFF
>TRBJ1-5|-|TRBD1|TRBV5-6
TGTGCCAGCAGCGTGGGGACAGGGGGCTTTCAGCCCCAGCATTTT
CASSVGTGGFQPQHF
>TRBJ2-5|-|TRBD2|TRBV27
TGTGCCAGCAGTTGGGCTAGCGGATTGGAGACCCAGTACTTC
CASSWASGLETQYF
>TRBJ2-5|-|TRBD2|TRBV11-2
TGTGCCAGCAGCTTAGGGAGGCTAGCGGGGGCGGAGACCCAGTACTTC
CASSLGRLAGAETQYF
>TRBJ2-1|-|TRBD2|TRBV4-1
TGCGCCAGCAGCCAAGATTGGGGGGGATCATACAATGAGCAGTTCTTC
CASSQDWGGSYNEQFF